A selection of T cell receptor beta chains follows, all from one sample in a study of T cell responses to AZD1222 COVID-19 vaccine. Profiled with immunoSEQ multiplex PCR; TCRdb holds only in-frame clones, not every one. Altogether 100,000 to 150,000 clones are present, roughly 90% being singletons, with the ten largest covering 4% to 5%. Specimen: peripheral blood, collected on day 0 of AZD1222 vaccination. All receptors derive from an adult in good health. Both conserved end residues are part of each CDR3. The D gene is left open where the match is weak. The listing skips clone size in some rows; elsewhere it reads once, few, many or a size class.

clone size	D gene	V gene	J gene	CDR3 protein	CDR3 DNA
.	.	TRBV7-3	TRBJ2-1	CASSLIYGAGQFF	TGTGCCAGCAGCTTAATATACGGGGCAGGGCAGTTCTTC
.	TRBD1	TRBV30	TRBJ1-1	CACNPGQGRVFF	TGTGCCTGTAATCCGGGACAGGGTCGGGTCTTCTTT
.	.	TRBV10-3	TRBJ1-5	CAISESEGNNQPQHF	TGTGCCATCAGTGAGTCAGAAGGGAACAATCAGCCCCAGCATTTT
.	.	TRBV5-1	TRBJ2-5	CASSWQETQYF	TGCGCCAGCAGCTGGCAAGAGACCCAGTACTTC
.	TRBD2	TRBV7-9	TRBJ2-7	CASSPLGRDEQYF	TGTGCCAGCAGCCCCCTCGGGAGGGACGAGCAGTACTTC
.	.	TRBV5-5	TRBJ2-5	CASSSLELETQYF	TGTGCCAGCAGCTCGCTGGAGTTAGAGACCCAGTACTTC
.	.	TRBV6-5	TRBJ1-1	CASRRWRNTEAFF	TGTGCCAGCAGGAGGTGGAGGAACACTGAAGCTTTCTTT
once	.	TRBV9	TRBJ1-3	CASSVGGGASGNTIYF	TGTGCCAGCAGCGTAGGAGGGGGTGCGAGTGGAAACACCATATATTTT
.	.	TRBV28	TRBJ1-1	CASSPGGNTEAFF	TGTGCCAGCAGCCCCGGTGGGAACACTGAAGCTTTCTTT
.	.	TRBV7-9	TRBJ2-7	CASYRDSYEQYF	TGTGCCAGCTACAGGGATTCCTACGAGCAGTACTTC
.	TRBD1	TRBV18	TRBJ1-2	CASYGQGNYGYTF	TGTGCCAGCTACGGACAGGGAAACTATGGCTACACCTTC
.	.	TRBV10-3	TRBJ2-1	CAITDYNEQFF	TGTGCCATAACAGACTACAATGAGCAGTTCTTC
.	.	TRBV10-1	TRBJ1-4	CARRCPRAGNEKLFF	TGCGCCAGACGCTGCCCCCGGGCAGGTAATGAAAAACTGTTTTTT
once	.	TRBV3-1/TRBV3-2	TRBJ2-3	CASSQIDTQYF	TGTGCCAGCAGCCAGATTGATACGCAGTATTTT
.	.	TRBV9	TRBJ2-7	CASATRTQIYEQYF	TGTGCCAGCGCGACTCGGACCCAAATCTACGAGCAGTACTTC
.	.	TRBV29-1	TRBJ2-1	CSVGSLGRSSYNEQFF	TGCAGCGTGGGGTCCCTAGGGAGGAGCTCCTACAATGAGCAGTTCTTC
.	TRBD1	TRBV5-1	TRBJ1-3	CASSLRGTAGFSGNTIYF	TGCGCCAGCAGCTTGCGAGGGACAGCCGGGTTCTCTGGAAACACCATATATTTT
.	.	TRBV29-1	TRBJ2-4	CSAKRGSAKNIQYF	TGCAGCGCAAAGAGGGGTTCGGCCAAAAACATTCAGTACTTC
once	.	TRBV28	TRBJ1-2	CASSSGTLRGYTF	TGTGCCAGCAGTTCCGGGACCCTTAGAGGCTACACCTTC
once	.	TRBV28	TRBJ2-6	CASVAGGEPSGANVLTF	TGTGCCAGCGTCGCCGGGGGCGAACCCTCTGGGGCCAACGTCCTGACTTTC
.	.	TRBV6-5	TRBJ1-5	CASTLPNQPQHF	TGTGCCAGCACCCTCCCAAATCAGCCCCAGCATTTT
.	.	TRBV5-5	TRBJ1-1	CASNGDYTEAFF	TGTGCCAGCAACGGGGATTACACTGAAGCTTTCTTT
.	.	TRBV30	TRBJ2-6	CAWGTGANVLTF	TGTGCCTGGGGGACTGGGGCCAACGTCCTGACTTTC
.	TRBD2	TRBV6-5	TRBJ2-5	CASSRDYSGEETQYF	TGTGCCAGCAGTCGGGACTATTCTGGGGAAGAGACCCAGTACTTC
.	TRBD1	TRBV7-9	TRBJ1-1	CASNLGQGGTEAFF	TGTGCCAGCAACCTGGGTCAGGGGGGCACTGAAGCTTTCTTT
.	.	TRBV7-3	TRBJ1-5	CASSSQGGQPQHF	TGTGCCAGCAGCTCTCAGGGAGGCCAGCCCCAGCATTTT
.	TRBD2	TRBV7-9	TRBJ2-1	CASSPWTSGTEGEQFF	TGTGCCAGCAGCCCATGGACTAGCGGGACGGAAGGTGAGCAGTTCTTC